These 15 T cell receptor beta chains share one sample of origin, sequenced in a study of response to subunit inactivated influenza vaccine. A single record per CDR3 protein comes from TCRdb applying MiXCR to the RT-PCR reads. This sample has 800,000 to 1,000,000 distinct CDR3 sequences, with around 21% found just once. The source material was PBMCs from blood, sampled about 5 days after vaccination. These receptors originate from a middle-aged man who received an inactivated influenza vaccine.

V and J are TRBV14 and TRBJ2-1; TRBD2 matches at 10 bases. Germline V CDR1 and CDR2: SGHDN, FVKESK. The CDR3 runs to 16 residues. Germline trimming cut 3 bases from V and 7 bases from J; bases unmatched to any gene: 9. This chain's CDR3 is CASSHLSSGSWNEQFF. CDR3 DNA sequence: TGTGCCAGCAGCCATCTGTCTAGCGGGAGTTGGAATGAGCAGTTCTTC.

The CDR3 nucleotides are TGTGCCAGCAGCTTTCGTCGGGGGCGTTTGAACACTGAAGCTTTCTTT. It encodes CASSFRRGRLNTEAFF. This chain uses TRBV7-2 with TRBJ1-1; D perhaps matches TRBD1 (6 bases). The CDR3 has 16 residues. Trimming stripped 3 bases from V and 0 bases from J, with 14 bases between. The V gene's germline CDR1 is SGHTA and CDR2 FQGNSA.

Only a few counts were recorded for this clonotype. The chain is built from TRBV29-1 and TRBJ2-1, with D unclear. This CDR3 is 12 amino acids long. Looked up from germline, CDR1 is SQVTM and CDR2 is ANQGSEA. Trimming cost V 3 bases and J 4 bases, with 7 bases left between them. The CDR3: CSVEDGYNEQFF. CDR3 DNA: TGCAGCGTTGAGGACGGGTACAATGAGCAGTTCTTC.

In this sample, this clonotype turned up a few times. The chain joins TRBV7-2 to TRBJ1-1; D is unresolved. There are 15 residues in the CDR3. Trimming removed 5 bases at V and 4 bases at J, with 17 bases between. The germline V gene has CDR1 SGHTA and CDR2 FQGNSA. This chain's CDR3 is CASSPQMVRSTEAFF. CDR3 nucleotide sequence: TGTGCCAGCAGCCCCCAAATGGTGCGTTCCACTGAAGCTTTCTTT.

A few counts support this clonotype. The genes are TRBV7-3 and TRBJ2-2; 9 bases fit TRBD1. Germline lookup yields CDR1 SGHTA and CDR2 FQGTGA. The CDR3 is 15 residues long. The J segment lost 7 bases and the V segment lost 5 bases, leaving 8 bases of the junction unmatched. The CDR3 region is CASSLTGTGFGELFF. CDR3 nucleotides: TGTGCCAGCAGCCTGACCGGGACAGGGTTCGGGGAGCTGTTTTTT.

V usage is TRBV4-1 and J usage is TRBJ1-3, with 7 bases matching TRBD1. V was clipped by 1 base and J by 0 bases; unmatched bases: 0. Per germline, CDR1 MGHRA and CDR2 YSYEKL. There are 15 residues in the CDR3. The CDR3 DNA follows: TGCGCCAGCAGCCAAGCAGGGGGCTCTGGAAACACCATATATTTT. Its protein is CASSQAGGSGNTIYF.

This clonotype has a handful of counts. This chain links TRBV4-3 with TRBJ2-1; possibly TRBD2 for D (6 bases). Looked up from germline, CDR1 is LGHNA and CDR2 is YSLEER. The CDR3 is 14 amino acids. The ends were cut back, 4 bases at V and 6 bases at J, with 13 bases in the middle. CDR3 in amino acids: CASSRGISVNEQFF. CDR3 DNA: TGCGCCAGCAGCCGCGGGATCTCGGTCAATGAGCAGTTCTTC.

This clonotype was observed a handful of times. The V gene is TRBV7-9, the J gene TRBJ2-6, with unresolved D. Trimming left V 5 bases short and J 2 bases short, with 7 bases between. The CDR3 is made up of 14 amino acids. Germline V gene data show CDR1 as SEHNR and CDR2 as FQNEAQ (reference sequence). CDR3 nucleotides: TGTGCCAGCAGCCCCGATCCTGGGGCCAACGTCCTGACTTTC. Amino acid sequence: CASSPDPGANVLTF.

This rearrangement joins TRBV4-2 to TRBJ2-3, with a tentative D call TRBD1 (5 bases). Looked up from germline, CDR1 is LGHNA and CDR2 is YNFKEQ. CDR3 length: 14 residues. The V and J ends lost 3 bases and 6 bases respectively, with 13 bases between them. The DNA of the CDR3 is TGTGCCAGCAGCCAGGACCAGGCAGGGGATACGCAGTATTTT. As protein: CASSQDQAGDTQYF.

This clonotype was counted only a few times. The CDR3 reads CASSLALGQLTYEQYF. In DNA, the CDR3 is TGTGCCAGCAGTTTAGCGCTGGGACAGCTTACCTACGAGCAGTACTTC. The chain couples TRBV12-3 or TRBV12-4 to TRBJ2-7; TRBD1 matches at 7 bases. The CDR3 has 16 residues. V trimming: 0 bases; J trimming: 2 bases; junction bases outside the gene matches: 7.

This sequence joins TRBV10-3 and TRBJ2-3, with D unclear. V shed 11 bases and J shed 2 bases, with 11 bases lying between them. There are 12 residues in the CDR3. From germline, CDR1 is ENHRY and CDR2 SYGVKD. In nucleotides, the CDR3 is TGTGCCGCGCAGGAATCCACAGATACGCAGTATTTT. Translating gives CAAQESTDTQYF.

The chain combines TRBV6-1 with TRBJ1-2, with 9 nucleotides matching TRBD1. CDR3 length: 16 residues. Per the germline V gene, CDR1 is MNHNS and CDR2 is SASEGT. The trim removed 8 bases at V and 2 bases at J, leaving 12 bases unmatched. The CDR3 here is CASRRPGTGHNYGYTF. The CDR3 DNA sequence: TGTGCCAGCCGACGCCCCGGGACAGGGCACAACTATGGCTACACCTTC.

This clonotype has a handful of counts. This chain connects TRBV5-1 to TRBJ1-1; no clear D gene. Germline CDR1 SGHRS, CDR2 YFSETQ. The CDR3 has 16 residues. V shed 1 base and J shed 5 bases, with 18 bases lying between them. The CDR3 DNA follows: TGCGCCAGCAGCTTGCAAGGCAGTCTAGGGAGGACTGAAGCTTTCTTT. Its protein product is CASSLQGSLGRTEAFF.

CDR3: CSVVSRGRVEQYF. In DNA, the CDR3 is TGCAGCGTTGTCTCAAGGGGCCGGGTCGAGCAGTACTTC. The chain carries TRBV29-1 and TRBJ2-7; tentative D call: TRBD1 (5 bases). The germline V gene encodes CDR1 SQVTM and CDR2 ANQGSEA. CDR3 size: 13 residues. The V end was cut by 4 bases, the J end by 6 bases, with 16 bases between.

Concerning this clonotype: At one end the junction does not follow the germline gene, possibly because of a read error. This rearrangement joins TRBV7-7 to TRBJ2-5; possibly TRBD1 for D (6 bases). The CDR3 has 15 amino acids. CDR1 SSHAT and CDR2 FNYEAQ come from the germline V gene (reference sequence). DNA for the CDR3: TGTGCTAGCAGCTTATATCTGGGGACACAAGAGACCCAGTACTTC. Amino acids: CASSLYLGTQETQYF.